This TCR beta chain was recovered during a study of early T cells in non-severe SARS-CoV-2 infection. Across the study: Chains were not paired, and sequencing was done on bulk RNA from unsorted whole blood.

Attached unique molecular identifiers marked individual cDNA molecules. TCRdb independently ran MiXCR on the 5' RACE reads; one entry per CDR3 protein. The data contain about 46,000 distinct CDR3 sequences, more than 4.5% of them singletons. Concerning this clonotype: Its target is unknown.

Overall study results and limits: The matching step, a VDJdb search, favored anti-spike CD8 responses and missed private and CD4 specificities.

The TCR was taken from an adult who was a healthcare worker with PCR-confirmed SARS-CoV-2 infection or an uninfected control (not recorded which). The sample consisted of whole blood, taken at baseline.

This CDR3 is CASSELAGLSHEQYF. As DNA, the CDR3 is TGTGCCAGCAGTGAATTAGCAGGACTGTCCCACGAGCAGTACTTC. J is TRBJ2-7 and V is TRBV2; possibly TRBD2 for D (5 bases). Trimming took 2 bases from V and 5 from J, leaving 16 bases between them. Germline V gives CDR1 SNHLY, CDR2 FYNNEI. This CDR3 is built from 15 residues.